This T cell receptor beta chain was observed in a study of shared clonotypes between healthy human individuals. Sequencing was performed with immunoSEQ multiplex PCR; in TCRdb, only in-frame clones are kept and a portion is missing. The top ten hold approximately 0.39% of the sample, which has some 2,500,000 clones, around 93% seen once. CDR3 length equals 15 residues. The germline V gene has CDR1 SQVTM and CDR2 ANQGSEA. Trimming left V 0 bases short and J 0 bases short, with 9 bases between. Sequencing was carried out using naive CD4+ T cells from PBMCs. Noted subset: CD45RA+ positively selected. The V call is TRBV29-1, the J call TRBJ2-1; D not certain. The TCR comes from a man aged 18 to 30 in good health. Some clones in this sample may be carry-over from other donors' samples. The CDR3 loop reads CSVEDRQSSYNEQFF. The CDR3 region has the DNA TGCAGCGTTGAAGATCGTCAGAGCTCCTACAATGAGCAGTTCTTC.